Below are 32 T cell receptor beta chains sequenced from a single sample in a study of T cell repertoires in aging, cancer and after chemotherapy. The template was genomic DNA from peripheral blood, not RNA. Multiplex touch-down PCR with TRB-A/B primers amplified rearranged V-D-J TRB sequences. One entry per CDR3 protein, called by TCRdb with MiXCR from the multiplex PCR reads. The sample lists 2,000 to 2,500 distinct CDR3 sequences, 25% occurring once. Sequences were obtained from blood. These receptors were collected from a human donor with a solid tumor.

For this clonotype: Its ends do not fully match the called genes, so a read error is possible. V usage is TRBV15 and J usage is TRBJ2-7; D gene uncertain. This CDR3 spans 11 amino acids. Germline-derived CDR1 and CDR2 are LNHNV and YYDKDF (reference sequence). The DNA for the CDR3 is TGTGACACCAGCAAAATATACGAGCAGTACTTC. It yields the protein CDTSKIYEQYF.

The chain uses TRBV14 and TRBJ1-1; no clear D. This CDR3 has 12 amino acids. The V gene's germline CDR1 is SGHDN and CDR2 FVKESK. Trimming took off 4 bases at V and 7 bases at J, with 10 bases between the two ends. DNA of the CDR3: TGTGCCAGCAGCCGATGGAGGAGTGAAGCTTTCTTT. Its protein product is CASSRWRSEAFF.

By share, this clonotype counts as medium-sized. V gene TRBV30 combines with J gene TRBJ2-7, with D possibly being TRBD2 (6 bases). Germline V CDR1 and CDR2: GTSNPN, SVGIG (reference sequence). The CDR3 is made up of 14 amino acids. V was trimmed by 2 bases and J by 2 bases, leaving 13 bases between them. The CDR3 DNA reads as TGTGCCTGGAGTACGGGAGTGGGGCCCTACGAGCAGTACTTC. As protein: CAWSTGVGPYEQYF.

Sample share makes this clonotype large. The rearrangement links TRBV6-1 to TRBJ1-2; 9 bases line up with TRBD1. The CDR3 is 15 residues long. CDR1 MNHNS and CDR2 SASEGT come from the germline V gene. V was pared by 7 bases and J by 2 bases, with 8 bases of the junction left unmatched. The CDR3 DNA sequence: TGTGCCAGCATGTGGGACAGGGCATCCAACTATGGCTACACCTTC. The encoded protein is CASMWDRASNYGYTF.

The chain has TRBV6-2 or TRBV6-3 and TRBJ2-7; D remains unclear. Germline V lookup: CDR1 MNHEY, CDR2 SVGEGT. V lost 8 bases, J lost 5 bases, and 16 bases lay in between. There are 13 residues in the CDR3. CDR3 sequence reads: CASCPDPLHEQYF. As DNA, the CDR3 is TGTGCCAGCTGTCCGGACCCTCTACACGAGCAGTACTTC.

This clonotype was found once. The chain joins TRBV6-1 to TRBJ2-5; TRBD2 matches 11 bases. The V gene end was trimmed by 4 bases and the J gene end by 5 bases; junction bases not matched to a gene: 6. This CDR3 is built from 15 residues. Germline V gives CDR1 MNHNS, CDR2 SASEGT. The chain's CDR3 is CASSVAGGPGETQYF. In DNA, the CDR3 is TGTGCCAGCAGTGTAGCGGGAGGGCCCGGGGAGACCCAGTACTTC.

CDR3 in DNA: TGTGCCAGTCTAGGGACCGGCACAGATACGCAGTATTTT. It translates to CASLGTGTDTQYF. This chain joins TRBV19 and TRBJ2-3; D assignment may be TRBD1 or TRBD2 (5 bases each). The CDR3 is 13 amino acids. Germline CDR1 and CDR2: LNHDA and SQIVND (reference sequence). Trimming removed 8 bases at V and 1 base at J, with 10 bases between.

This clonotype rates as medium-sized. CDR3 in amino acids: CASSYRGSGNEQFF. DNA for the CDR3: TGTGCCAGCAGTTACAGGGGCTCGGGGAATGAGCAGTTCTTC. The genes are TRBV6-6 and TRBJ2-1, with D perhaps given as TRBD1 or TRBD2 (5 bases each). From germline, CDR1 is MNHNY and CDR2 SVGAGI (reference sequence). V shed 2 bases and J shed 7 bases, with 12 bases lying between them. This CDR3 is built from 14 residues.

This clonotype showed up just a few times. DNA for the CDR3: TGCAGTGCTAGCATCGGGACAGGGATGGCAGATACGCAGTATTTT. Amino acid sequence: CSASIGTGMADTQYF. The chain links TRBV20-1 to TRBJ2-3; 9 bases fit TRBD1. The germline CDR1 and CDR2 sequences are DFQATT and SNEGSKA (reference sequence). V dropped 3 bases and J dropped 4; count of bases not matched to a gene: 8. The CDR3 has 15 amino acids.

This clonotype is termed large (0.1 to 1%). CDR3 sequence (DNA): TGCAGCGTGGACGGGACTAGCGGGTCACCGAGCTCCTACAATGAGCAGTTCTTC. This gives the protein CSVDGTSGSPSSYNEQFF. This chain joins TRBV29-1 and TRBJ2-1; 12 nucleotides line up with TRBD2. Germline V gives CDR1 SQVTM, CDR2 ANQGSEA. The CDR3 runs 18 residues. Trimming cost V 6 bases and J 0 bases; bases outside gene matches: 12.

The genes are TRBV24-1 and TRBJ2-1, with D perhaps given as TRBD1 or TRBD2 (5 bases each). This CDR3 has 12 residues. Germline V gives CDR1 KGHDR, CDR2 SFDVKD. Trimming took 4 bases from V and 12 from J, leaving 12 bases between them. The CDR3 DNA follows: TGTGCCACCAGTGACCGCCGGGGCGGGCAGTTCTTC. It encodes CATSDRRGGQFF.

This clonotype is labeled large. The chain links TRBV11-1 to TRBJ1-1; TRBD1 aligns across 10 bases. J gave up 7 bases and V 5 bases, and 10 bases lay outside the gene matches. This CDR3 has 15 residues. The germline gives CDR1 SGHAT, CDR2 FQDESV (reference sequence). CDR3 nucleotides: TGTGCCAGCAGCCAGACAGGGGGCGGCTTATTTGAAGCTTTCTTT. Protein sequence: CASSQTGGGLFEAFF.

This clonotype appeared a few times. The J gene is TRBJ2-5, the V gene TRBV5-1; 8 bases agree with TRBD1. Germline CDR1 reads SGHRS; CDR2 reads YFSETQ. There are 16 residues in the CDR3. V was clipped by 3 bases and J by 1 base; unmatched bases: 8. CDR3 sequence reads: CASSSGQGSPQETQYF. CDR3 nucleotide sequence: TGCGCCAGCAGCTCTGGACAGGGAAGTCCCCAAGAGACCCAGTACTTC.

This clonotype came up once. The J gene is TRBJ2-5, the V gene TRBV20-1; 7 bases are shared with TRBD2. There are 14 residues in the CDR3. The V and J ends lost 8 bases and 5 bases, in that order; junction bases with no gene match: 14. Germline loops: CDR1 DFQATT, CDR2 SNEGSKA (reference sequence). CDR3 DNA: TGCAGTCATTACCGGGGACTACCCTACGAGACCCAGTACTTC. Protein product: CSHYRGLPYETQYF.

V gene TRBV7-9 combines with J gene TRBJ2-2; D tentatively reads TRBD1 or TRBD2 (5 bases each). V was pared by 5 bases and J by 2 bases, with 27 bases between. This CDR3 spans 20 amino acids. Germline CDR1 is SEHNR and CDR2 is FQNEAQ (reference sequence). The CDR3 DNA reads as TGTGCCAGCAGCCTCGGTCTGGTGGGCAGGGAGACGGTAAACACCGGGGAGCTGTTTTTT. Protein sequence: CASSLGLVGRETVNTGELFF.

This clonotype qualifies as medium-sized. The chain's CDR3 is CASSYGQWGSYEQYF. CDR3 DNA sequence: TGTGCCAGCAGTTATGGACAGTGGGGCTCCTACGAGCAGTACTTC. The V and J genes are TRBV6-5 and TRBJ2-7; possibly TRBD1 for D (6 bases). V was cut by 3 bases and J by 0 bases, with 12 bases left in between. The CDR3 consists of 15 residues. Germline V gene sequence: CDR1 MNHEY, CDR2 SVGAGI.

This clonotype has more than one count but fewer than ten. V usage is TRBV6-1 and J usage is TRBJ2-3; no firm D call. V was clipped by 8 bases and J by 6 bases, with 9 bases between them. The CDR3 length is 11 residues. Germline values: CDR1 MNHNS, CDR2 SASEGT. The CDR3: CASSGRDTQYF. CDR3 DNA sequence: TGTGCCAGCTCTGGCCGGGATACGCAGTATTTT.

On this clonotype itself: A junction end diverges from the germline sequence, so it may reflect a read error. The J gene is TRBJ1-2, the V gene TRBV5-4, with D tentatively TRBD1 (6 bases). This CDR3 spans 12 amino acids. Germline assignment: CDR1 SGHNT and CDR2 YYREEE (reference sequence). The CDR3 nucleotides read TGTGCCAGCAGCTTCTCAGGGGACGGCTGCACCTTC. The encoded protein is CASSFSGDGCTF.

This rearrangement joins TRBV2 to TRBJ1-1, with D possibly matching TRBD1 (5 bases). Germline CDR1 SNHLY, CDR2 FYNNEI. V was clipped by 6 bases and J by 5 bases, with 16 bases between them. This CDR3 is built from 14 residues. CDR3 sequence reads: CASSPPDMRTEAFF. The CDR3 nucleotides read TGTGCCAGCAGCCCTCCGGACATGCGGACTGAAGCTTTCTTT.

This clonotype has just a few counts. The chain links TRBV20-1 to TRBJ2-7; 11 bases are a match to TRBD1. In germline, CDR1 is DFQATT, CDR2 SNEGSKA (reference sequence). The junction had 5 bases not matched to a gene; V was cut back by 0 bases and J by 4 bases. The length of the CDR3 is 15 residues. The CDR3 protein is CSARDVGQGAYEQYF. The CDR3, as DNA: TGCAGTGCTAGAGATGTTGGACAGGGGGCTTACGAGCAGTACTTC.

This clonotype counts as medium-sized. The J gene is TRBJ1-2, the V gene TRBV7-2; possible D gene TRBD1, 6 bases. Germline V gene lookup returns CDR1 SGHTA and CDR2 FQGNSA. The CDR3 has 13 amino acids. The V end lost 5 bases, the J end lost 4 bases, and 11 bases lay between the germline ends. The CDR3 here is CASSPLGAYGYTF. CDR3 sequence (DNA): TGTGCCAGCAGCCCCCTGGGGGCCTATGGCTACACCTTC.

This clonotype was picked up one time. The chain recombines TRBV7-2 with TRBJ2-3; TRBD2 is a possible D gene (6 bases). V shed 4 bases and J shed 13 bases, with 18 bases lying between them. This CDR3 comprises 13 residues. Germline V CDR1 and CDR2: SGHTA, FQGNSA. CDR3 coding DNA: TGTGCCAGCAGCTCAACCGGGACTGCCACGGAGTATTTT. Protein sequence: CASSSTGTATEYF.

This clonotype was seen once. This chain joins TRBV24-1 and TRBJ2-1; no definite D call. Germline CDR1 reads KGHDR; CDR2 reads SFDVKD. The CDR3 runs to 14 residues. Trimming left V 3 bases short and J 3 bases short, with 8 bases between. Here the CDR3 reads CATSDGPSYNEQFF. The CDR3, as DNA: TGTGCCACCAGTGATGGACCTAGCTACAATGAGCAGTTCTTC.

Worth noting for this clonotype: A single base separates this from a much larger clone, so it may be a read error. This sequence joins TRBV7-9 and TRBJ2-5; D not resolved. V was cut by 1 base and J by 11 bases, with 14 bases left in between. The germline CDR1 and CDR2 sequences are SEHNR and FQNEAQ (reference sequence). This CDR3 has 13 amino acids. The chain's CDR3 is CASSLVTESEQYF. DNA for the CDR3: TGTGCCAGCAGCTTAGTCACGGAATCTGAGCAGTACTTC. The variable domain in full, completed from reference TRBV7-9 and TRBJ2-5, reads DTGVSQNPRHKITKRGQNVTFRCDPISEHNRLYWYRQTLGQGPEFLTYFQNEAQLEKSRLLSDRFSAERPKGSFSTLEIQRTEQGDSAMYLCASSLVTESEQYFGPGTRLLVL.

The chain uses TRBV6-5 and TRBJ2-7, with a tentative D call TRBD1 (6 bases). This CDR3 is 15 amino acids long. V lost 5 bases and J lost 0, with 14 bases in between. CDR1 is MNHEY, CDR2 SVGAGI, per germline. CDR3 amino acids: CASSKGSDSSYEQYF. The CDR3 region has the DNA TGTGCCAGCAGTAAGGGATCGGACAGCTCCTACGAGCAGTACTTC.

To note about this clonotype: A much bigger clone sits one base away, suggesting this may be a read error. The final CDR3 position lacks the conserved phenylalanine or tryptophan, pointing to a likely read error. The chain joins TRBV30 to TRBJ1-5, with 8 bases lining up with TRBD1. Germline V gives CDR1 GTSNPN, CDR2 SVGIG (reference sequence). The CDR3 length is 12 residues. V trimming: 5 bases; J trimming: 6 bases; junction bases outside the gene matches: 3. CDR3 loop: CAWGQGSQPQHL. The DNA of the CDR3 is TGTGCCTGGGGACAGGGTAGTCAGCCCCAGCATCTT.

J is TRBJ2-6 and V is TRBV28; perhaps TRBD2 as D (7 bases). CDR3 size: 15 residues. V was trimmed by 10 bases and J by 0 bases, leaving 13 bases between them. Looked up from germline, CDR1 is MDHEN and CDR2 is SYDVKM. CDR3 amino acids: CATGGLASGANVLTF. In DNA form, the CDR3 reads TGTGCCACCGGGGGGCTGGCCTCTGGGGCCAACGTCCTGACTTTC. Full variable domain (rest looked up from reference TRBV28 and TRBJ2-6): DVKVTQSSRYLVKRTGEKVFLECVQDMDHENMFWYRQDPGLGLRLIYFSYDVKMKEKGDIPEGYSVSREKKERFSLILESASTNQTSMYLCATGGLASGANVLTFGAGSRLTVL.

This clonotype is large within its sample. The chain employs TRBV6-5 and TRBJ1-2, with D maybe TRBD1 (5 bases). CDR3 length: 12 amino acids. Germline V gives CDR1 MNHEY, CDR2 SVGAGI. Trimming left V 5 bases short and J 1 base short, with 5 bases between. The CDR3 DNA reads TGTGCCAGCAGTCAGGGTAACTATGGCTACACCTTC. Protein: CASSQGNYGYTF.

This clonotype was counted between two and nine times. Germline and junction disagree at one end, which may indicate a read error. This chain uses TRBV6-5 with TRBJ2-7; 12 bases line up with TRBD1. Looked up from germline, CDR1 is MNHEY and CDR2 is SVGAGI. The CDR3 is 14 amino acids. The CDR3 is CASSRDRGQYEQCF. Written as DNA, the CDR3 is TGTGCCAGCAGCCGGGACAGGGGGCAATACGAGCAGTGCTTC.

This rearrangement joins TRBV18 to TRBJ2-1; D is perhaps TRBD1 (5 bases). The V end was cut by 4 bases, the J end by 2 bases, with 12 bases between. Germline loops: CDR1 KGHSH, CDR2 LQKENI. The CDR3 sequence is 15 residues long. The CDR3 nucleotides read TGTGCCAGCTCACAACAGGAAGGTCCCTACAATGAGCAGTTCTTC. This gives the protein CASSQQEGPYNEQFF. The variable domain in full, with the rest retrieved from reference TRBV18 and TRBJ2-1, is NAGVMQNPRHLVRRRGQEARLRCSPMKGHSHVYWYRQLPEEGLKFMVYLQKENIIDESGMPKERFSAEFPKEGPSILRIQQVVRGDSAAYFCASSQQEGPYNEQFFGPGTRLTVL.

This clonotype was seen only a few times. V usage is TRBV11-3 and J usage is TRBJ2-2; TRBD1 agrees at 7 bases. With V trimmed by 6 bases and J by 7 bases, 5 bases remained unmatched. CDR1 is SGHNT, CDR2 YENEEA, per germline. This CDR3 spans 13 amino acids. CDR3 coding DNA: TGTGCCAGCAGTCCCACAGGGGTCGGGGAGCTGTTTTTT. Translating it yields CASSPTGVGELFF.

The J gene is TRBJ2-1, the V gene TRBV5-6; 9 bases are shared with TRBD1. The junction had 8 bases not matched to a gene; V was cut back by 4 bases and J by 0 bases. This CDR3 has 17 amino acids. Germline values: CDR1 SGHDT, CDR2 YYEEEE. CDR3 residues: CASSHGTGSSSYNEQFF. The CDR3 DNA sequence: TGTGCCAGCAGCCACGGGACAGGGTCAAGCTCCTACAATGAGCAGTTCTTC.